This paragraph covers one TCR beta chain sequence. This receptor's antigen is unknown. Base qualities were left out, and no much larger clone turns up one base away. The CDR3 contains 15 residues, cysteine and phenylalanine counted. Of all the DNA, just the CDR3 is kept, 45 bases in frame from base 1. Trimming leaves V shorter by 3 bases and J shorter by 8 bases, with the junction holding 8 bases beyond the gene matches. CDR1 and CDR2, per the germline V gene (reference sequence), are LNHDA and SQIVND. High-throughput TCRbeta CDR3 sequencing of frozen genomic DNA was performed by immunoSEQ, with PCR amplification, mapping, bias correction and internal controls included. The published analysis was carried out like this. Productive rearrangements were retained, and unique TCRbeta sequences were defined by the CDR3 nucleotide sequence together with the V and J gene. For classification of a sequence as donor-reactive, at least 5-fold expansion in CFSE-low cells relative to unstimulated pre-transplant cells and a frequency of at least 0.01% were required. Minimum frequency thresholds were set for each subject based on the unstimulated sample with the lowest template count, ensuring at least 90% detection power. Jensen-Shannon divergence between the top 1000 TCRbeta sequences post-transplant and pre-transplant was used to measure repertoire turnover. Two-sided Fisher's exact tests were used to test for changes in the detection of donor-reactive sequences. Imported from immuneACCESS, the table was reduced by TCRdb to in-frame sequences with V and J called. These copies leave out some clones; in studies compared against another copy, an unresolved V gene accounts for under half, and the cause of the remainder is not known. That table gives V, J and clone size, and the DNA gave D and trimming. This sample gives more than 75,000 clones in total; roughly 80% of them show up just once. The ten biggest clones cover 0.45% to 0.55% of the sample.

Unstimulated PBMCs, after thawing, were stained for CD3, CD4 and CD8 and then FACS-sorted into CD3+CD4+ and CD3+CD8+ populations. All 8 studied subjects were randomized to withdrawal of immunosuppression. The Qiagen DNeasy Blood and Tissue Kit was used to isolate genomic DNA. This sample was taken from a study of T cell clones after liver transplantation (dated by TCRdb to between 2018 and 2020). Describing the broader study: ITN030ST, the source of the samples, was a randomized trial that attempted immunosuppression withdrawal within 2 years of liver transplantation. Donor-reactive T cell clones were identified by TCRbeta sequencing after a pre-transplant mixed lymphocyte reaction and then tracked in post-transplant blood. Third party-reactive TCRbeta sequences were also identified from pre-transplant MLRs to serve as an antigen-independent comparator for donor-reactive sequences. Three of the eight recipients were HCV-positive; the others were transplanted for non-autoimmune, non-viral indications. No induction therapy was given to the subjects, and standard immunosuppression was administered until randomization at 12-24 months post-transplant. To count as tolerant, a recipient had to stay completely off immunosuppression for at least one year without liver enzymes climbing beyond twice the upper limit of normal. Blood samples were taken pre-transplant, pre-randomization before withdrawal, and post-randomization after full withdrawal or failed withdrawal. Of the 8 liver transplant recipients making up the studied cohort, 3 were classified as tolerant and 5 as non-tolerant. Findings and caveats that apply to the study as a whole: The conclusions were considered preliminary, being limited by small, heterogeneous patient numbers and non-standardized post-transplant time points. Because allograft tissue specimens were not available, migration of donor-reactive T cells into the graft, rather than deletion, may have occurred. The decline in donor-reactive sequences exceeded the decline in third party-reactive sequences, suggesting partial antigen-specific deletion that was unrelated to withdrawal success. After accounting for repertoire turnover, donor-reactive detection was significantly reduced in 7 of 8 subjects for CD4 and 8 of 8 for CD8. Circulating donor-reactive CD4 TCRbeta sequences fell significantly post-transplant in most of the 8 subjects, irrespective of tolerance or HCV status. Low numbers of available donor cells limited the measurable donor-reactive repertoire in two subjects.

This sequence was found in a human patient who received a liver transplant. Some T cells may be donor cells from the graft after a transplant. The V gene is TRBV19 and the J gene is TRBJ2-4; 9 central nucleotides agree with TRBD2. The sample here was CD4+ T cells from blood, taken roughly 3.5 years after liver transplant. This receptor carries the CDR3 CASSIPRGGADIQYF. The sequenced DNA is TGTGCCAGTAGTATCCCACGCGGGGGGGCGGACATTCAGTACTTC. Extended through the reference TRBV19 and TRBJ2-4 proteins, this CDR3 yields the full variable domain: DGGITQSPKYLFRKEGQNVTLSCEQNLNHDAMYWYRQDPGQGLRLIYYSQIVNDFQKGDIAEGYSVSREKKESFPLTVTSAQKNPTAFYLCASSIPRGGADIQYFGAGTRLSVL.